Reported below is one T cell receptor beta chain. Antigen: not known. The data are from a study of cytomegalovirus exposure and HLA in healthy donors. The method was immunoSEQ multiplex PCR; TCRdb's version includes in-frame clones alone and lacks a portion of them. The data show fewer than 150,000 clones, with 85% to 90% seen just once and over 6.5% held by the top ten. V dropped 1 base and J dropped 4 bases, with 10 bases sitting between them. The CDR3 is 15 amino acids. The germline V gene encodes CDR1 LGHNA and CDR2 YSLEER. Study results and caveats: Reports described diagnosis of cytomegalovirus status by the classifier as highly specific and sensitive. Most TCRs appeared rarely, but some public TCRs recurred in many donors. A few chains linked to CMV were shown in vitro to be specific for CMV antigens.

The rearrangement joins TRBV4-3 to TRBJ2-2; possibly TRBD1 for D (6 bases). The clonotype comes from a woman aged 18-29 years in good health and CMV-seropositive. Sequencing was carried out using PBMCs. The CDR3: CASSQVGTTTGELFF. CDR3 sequence (DNA): TGCGCCAGCAGCCAAGTGGGGACAACCACCGGGGAGCTGTTTTTT.